This TCR beta chain was sequenced during a study of blood T cell repertoires in COVID-19. Those enrolled in Seattle joined during active infection and were followed longitudinally afterward. In the original processing: Nucleated cell number was recorded as an estimate derived from reference gene primer amplification. Clones were read by immunoSEQ multiplex PCR, and TCRdb kept only the in-frame ones, dropping some. Clone size and the V and J calls come from that table; the DNA yielded D and trimming. The top ten hold around 8% of the sample, which has roughly 220,000 clones, roughly four fifths seen once. Germline values: CDR1 SGHNT, CDR2 YYREEE (reference sequence). The CDR3 contains 14 residues. With V trimmed by 4 bases and J by 0 bases, 2 bases remained unmatched.

The chain carries TRBV5-4 and TRBJ1-1, with 8 positions matching TRBD1. The specimen sequenced was peripheral blood. The TCR sequence derives from a woman older than 75 with COVID-19, enrolled during active disease. The CDR3 DNA is TGTGCCAGCAGCCGACAGGGGTTGAACACTGAAGCTTTCTTT. Translated: CASSRQGLNTEAFF.